Listed here are 5 T cell receptor beta chains from one sample, sequenced in a study of T-cell reconstitution after alpha-beta-depleted transplantation in children listed by TCRdb under 2016. Sample treatment or condition, as interpreted from the label and publication: allogeneic hematopoietic cell transplantation with graft depleted of TCRalphabeta T cells and CD19 B cells. Libraries were constructed by PCR. The sequencer listed for this sample is Illumina HiSeq 2500. Molecular barcoding was employed in the preparation of TCR libraries, with unique molecular identifiers being used to normalize TCRbeta repertoire quantification. TCRdb redid the processing of the public reads, applying fastp at Q25 and MiXCR, and retained in-frame beta chains. For every CDR3 protein sequence, its rows merge into one entry that carries the most common genes and DNA. In all, the sample holds some 260,000 distinct CDR3 sequences, and 20% to 30% of those were seen once. 4% to 6% of the sample is held by the ten biggest clonotypes.

Material: PBMCs, mostly from graft donor cells, obtained 360 days after TCRalphabeta/CD19-depleted stem cell transplant. The receptors were gathered from a female patient between 2 and 15 years old who had a stem cell transplant for congenital amegakaryocytic thrombocytopenia, so the T cells may come from the graft donor.

This chain links TRBV20-1 with TRBJ2-1; 9 positions agree with TRBD2. Looked up from germline, CDR1 is DFQATT and CDR2 is SNEGSKA (reference sequence). This CDR3 contains 15 residues. J gave up 8 bases and V 1 base, and 9 bases lay outside the gene matches. CDR3 amino acids: CSARVLAGGVDEQFF. For the CDR3, the DNA is TGCAGTGCTAGAGTACTCGCGGGAGGGGTCGATGAGCAGTTCTTC.

This clonotype appeared a few times. The chain recombines TRBV11-2 with TRBJ2-5; the D is unclear. The CDR3 extends over 14 amino acids. Between the trimmed V and J ends, which lost 5 bases and 0 bases, there was a span of 10 bases. The V gene's germline CDR1 is SGHAT and CDR2 FQNNGV. CDR3 residues: CASSALRNQETQYF. The CDR3 bases are TGTGCCAGCAGCGCGTTACGCAACCAAGAGACCCAGTACTTC.

This sequence joins TRBV12-3 or TRBV12-4 and TRBJ2-2, with D maybe TRBD2 (6 bases). The CDR3 is 15 residues long. Trimming removed 4 bases at V and 1 base at J, with 10 bases between. CDR3 nucleotide sequence: TGTGCCAGCAGTTGGGGGGAGTTGAACACCGGGGAGCTGTTTTTT. It encodes CASSWGELNTGELFF.

This sequence joins TRBV4-1 and TRBJ2-3; the D gene could be TRBD1 or TRBD2 (6 bases each). The CDR3 totals 16 residues. CDR1 MGHRA and CDR2 YSYEKL come from the germline V gene. The V and J ends lost 0 bases and 0 bases respectively, with 10 bases between them. The CDR3 region is CASSQEPGASTDTQYF. For the CDR3, the DNA is TGCGCCAGCAGCCAAGAGCCGGGGGCGAGCACAGATACGCAGTATTTT.

This clonotype was seen a handful of times. The chain is built from TRBV10-2 and TRBJ2-1; D may be TRBD1 or TRBD2 (5 bases each). Germline assignment: CDR1 WSHSY and CDR2 SAAADI. This CDR3 comprises 16 residues. V was trimmed by 4 bases and J by 4 bases, leaving 17 bases between them. As DNA, the CDR3 is TGCGCCAGCAGTGCTTTTTATGGGGGACGATACAATGAGCAGTTCTTC. It yields the protein CASSAFYGGRYNEQFF.